This T cell receptor (beta chain) was sequenced in a study of blood T cell repertoires in COVID-19. Study-level information: COVID-19 samples, acute and convalescent, were from the United States, Italy and Spain. The cDNA or gDNA used as material had been derived from T cells, B-cell-depleted T cells, or PBMCs.

Authors' processing steps: Reference gene primer amplification gave nucleated cell count estimates. Assay used: immunoSEQ multiplex PCR; TCRdb lists only in-frame clones, some missing. D and trimming come from the DNA, and the V and J calls and clone size come from that table. The table records some 110,000 clones, around 84% of them present only once. CDR3 length: 16 amino acids. Germline trimming cut 5 bases from V and 2 bases from J; bases unmatched to any gene: 11. Looked up from germline, CDR1 is SGHTA and CDR2 is FQGNSA. The sample was peripheral blood. V gene TRBV7-2 combines with J gene TRBJ2-7, with TRBD2 matching over 8 bases. The TCR was taken from a man aged 35 to 55 with acute or convalescent COVID-19. CDR3 in DNA: TGTGCCAGCAGCCCCCCGGGGGGGCGGGGAACCTACGAGCAGTACTTC. As protein: CASSPPGGRGTYEQYF. Supplemented by reference TRBV7-2 and TRBJ2-7, the full variable domain reads GAGVSQSPSNKVTEKGKDVELRCDPISGHTALYWYRQSLGQGLEFLIYFQGNSAPDKSGLPSDRFSAERTGGSVSTLTIQRTQQEDSAVYLCASSPPGGRGTYEQYFGPGTRLTVT.